Listed here are 18 T cell receptor beta chains from one sample, sequenced in a study of identical twins. In TCRdb, the 5' RACE reads were re-called with MiXCR into one record per CDR3 protein. The table lists approximately 690,000 distinct CDR3 sequences, around 5.7% of them singletons. Sequencing was performed on naive T cells sorted from blood. The source of these receptors is a man in his late teens or twenties in good health.

This clonotype appeared a few times. The rearrangement uses TRBV2 and TRBJ2-3; D is perhaps TRBD2 (6 bases). This CDR3 has 16 residues. V was cut by 4 bases and J by 2 bases, with 16 bases left in between. Germline V gene data show CDR1 as SNHLY and CDR2 as FYNNEI. As DNA, the CDR3 is TGTGCCAGCAGTGCCCTACTCGCGGGGTCCACAGATACGCAGTATTTT. Its translation is CASSALLAGSTDTQYF.

The chain uses TRBV12-3 or TRBV12-4 and TRBJ2-2; no reliable D call. The CDR3 is 15 residues long. Deletions cut 10 bases from V and 0 bases from J, with 15 bases between. Written as DNA, the CDR3 is TGTGCCACCCCTTCAGGCAGAACGAACACCGGGGAGCTGTTTTTT. Protein sequence: CATPSGRTNTGELFF.

V usage is TRBV29-1 and J usage is TRBJ2-1; perhaps TRBD1 as D (6 bases). V lost 0 bases to trimming and J lost 5 bases, with 11 bases between them. CDR3 length equals 14 residues. Germline V gene data show CDR1 as SQVTM and CDR2 as ANQGSEA. CDR3 in amino acids: CSVEDRGKDNEQFF. CDR3 nucleotides: TGCAGCGTTGAAGACAGGGGTAAGGACAATGAGCAGTTCTTC.

V gene TRBV15 combines with J gene TRBJ2-1; the match to TRBD2 covers 7 bases. Per the germline V gene, CDR1 is LNHNV and CDR2 is YYDKDF (reference sequence). The junction had 4 bases not matched to a gene; V was cut back by 0 bases and J by 2 bases. CDR3 length equals 16 residues. The CDR3 spells CATSRDPREAYNEQFF. For the CDR3, the DNA is TGTGCCACCAGCAGAGATCCACGGGAGGCCTACAATGAGCAGTTCTTC. Full variable domain (outside the CDR3, taken from reference TRBV15 and TRBJ2-1): DAMVIQNPRYQVTQFGKPVTLSCSQTLNHNVMYWYQQKSSQAPKLLFHYYDKDFNNEADTPDNFQSRRPNTSFCFLDIRSPGLGDTAMYLCATSRDPREAYNEQFFGPGTRLTVL.

This clonotype has more than one count but fewer than ten. CDR3 residues: CASRPPGAETQYF. Here the CDR3 DNA reads TGTGCCAGCAGACCCCCAGGGGCAGAGACCCAGTACTTC. This sequence joins TRBV12-3 or TRBV12-4 and TRBJ2-5, with D possibly TRBD1 on 6 matching bases. V dropped 6 bases and J dropped 4 bases, with 12 bases sitting between them. The CDR3 length is 13 residues.

V and J are TRBV12-5 and TRBJ2-1; the D call may be TRBD1 or TRBD2 (5 bases each). CDR1 LGHNT and CDR2 FRNRAP come from the germline V gene. CDR3 size: 13 residues. The V end lost 1 base, the J end lost 6 bases, and 7 bases lay between the germline ends. CDR3 sequence: CASGLGGINEQFF. The CDR3 DNA is TGTGCTAGTGGTTTGGGGGGGATCAATGAGCAGTTCTTC.

This clonotype was seen many times. This CDR3 reads CAATGVDTDTQYF. In nucleotides, the CDR3 is TGTGCCGCAACGGGAGTGGATACAGATACGCAGTATTTT. The chain recombines TRBV28 with TRBJ2-3; D is possibly TRBD2 (6 bases). CDR1 MDHEN and CDR2 SYDVKM come from the germline V gene. The CDR3 covers 13 residues. The germline V and J ends were trimmed by 11 bases and 3 bases, with 15 bases remaining between them. The full variable domain, in which reference TRBV28 and TRBJ2-3 provide the parts outside the CDR3, is DVKVTQSSRYLVKRTGEKVFLECVQDMDHENMFWYRQDPGLGLRLIYFSYDVKMKEKGDIPEGYSVSREKKERFSLILESASTNQTSMYLCAATGVDTDTQYFGPGTRLTVL.

V is TRBV6-2 or TRBV6-3 and J is TRBJ1-2; D is possibly TRBD1 (6 bases). V was trimmed by 6 bases and J by 4 bases, leaving 21 bases between them. CDR3 length: 16 residues. Germline V CDR1 and CDR2: MNHEY, SVGEGT. The CDR3 region is CASRIRDTKGSYGYTF. The CDR3 bases are TGTGCCAGCAGAATCCGGGACACTAAAGGGTCCTATGGCTACACCTTC.

The V and J genes are TRBV12-3 or TRBV12-4 and TRBJ2-7, with 8 positions matching TRBD1. The CDR3 runs 18 residues. Losses at the gene ends were 4 bases for V and 6 bases for J; bases not matched to a gene: 20. The CDR3 loop reads CASSSYQAGGSGASEQYF. CDR3 nucleotides: TGTGCCAGCAGTTCCTATCAGGCAGGGGGCTCGGGAGCCTCCGAGCAGTACTTC.

This clonotype has ten or more counts. The CDR3 is CASSGWGLAGNEQYF. The CDR3 DNA follows: TGTGCCAGCAGCGGCTGGGGACTAGCGGGAAACGAGCAGTACTTC. The chain links TRBV7-2 to TRBJ2-7, with 13 bases lining up with TRBD2. Losses at the gene ends were 5 bases for V and 5 bases for J; bases not matched to a gene: 6. Germline V gene data show CDR1 as SGHTA and CDR2 as FQGNSA. This CDR3 is built from 15 residues.

The chain employs TRBV7-6 and TRBJ2-1, with 8 bases identical to TRBD2. V shed 5 bases and J 1 base; nucleotides not matched to a gene: 19. Germline loops: CDR1 SGHVS, CDR2 FNYEAQ. The CDR3 spans 20 residues. In nucleotides, the CDR3 is TGTGCCAGCAGCCCCCTAACGTCCAGCGGGAGTGTTAGGTCCTACAATGAGCAGTTCTTC. Amino acid sequence: CASSPLTSSGSVRSYNEQFF.

Many counts were recorded for this clonotype. The chain links TRBV6-5 to TRBJ1-3; no clear D. Germline CDR1 is MNHEY and CDR2 is SVGAGI. The CDR3 extends over 18 amino acids. Deletions cut 2 bases from V and 4 bases from J, with 21 bases between. This CDR3 reads CASSYPPNVDLAGNTIYF. Written as DNA, the CDR3 is TGTGCCAGCAGTTACCCTCCCAATGTAGACCTGGCCGGAAACACCATATATTTT.

The genes are TRBV20-1 and TRBJ2-1; 9 bases are a match to TRBD2. V trimming: 2 bases; J trimming: 6 bases; junction bases outside the gene matches: 8. Germline CDR1 DFQATT, CDR2 SNEGSKA (reference sequence). This CDR3 comprises 15 residues. CDR3 nucleotides: TGCAGTGCTAGAAAGGCGGGAGGGTGGGGCAATGAGCAGTTCTTC. It translates to CSARKAGGWGNEQFF.

V usage is TRBV6-1 and J usage is TRBJ2-7; perhaps TRBD2 as D (5 bases). The CDR3 loop spans 15 amino acids. The V end was cut by 8 bases, the J end by 0 bases, with 17 bases between. CDR1 is MNHNS, CDR2 SASEGT, per germline. The CDR3 nucleotides are TGTGCCAGCTCCCCCGGGCGGAGGAGCTCCTACGAGCAGTACGTC. Translating gives CASSPGRRSSYEQYV.

The V gene is TRBV6-2 or TRBV6-3, the J gene TRBJ2-7; D is possibly TRBD2 (6 bases). In germline, CDR1 is MNHEY, CDR2 SVGEGT. This CDR3 comprises 12 residues. V shed 7 bases and J shed 6 bases, with 13 bases lying between them. The CDR3 reads CASTAGTPEQYF. In nucleotides, the CDR3 is TGTGCCAGCACCGCGGGGACCCCCGAGCAGTACTTC.

This clonotype was picked up many times. The chain employs TRBV7-9 and TRBJ1-5; D unclear. CDR1 SEHNR and CDR2 FQNEAQ come from the germline V gene (reference sequence). The length of the CDR3 is 12 residues. The V end lost 2 bases, the J end lost 11 bases, and 10 bases lay between the germline ends. The CDR3 DNA sequence: TGTGCCAGCAGCTTACTGGAATCTTCCCAGCATTTT. Its protein product is CASSLLESSQHF. Filled out from reference TRBV7-9 and TRBJ1-5, the complete variable domain reads DTGVSQNPRHKITKRGQNVTFRCDPISEHNRLYWYRQTLGQGPEFLTYFQNEAQLEKSRLLSDRFSAERPKGSFSTLEIQRTEQGDSAMYLCASSLLESSQHFGDGTRLSIL.

This clonotype was seen ten or more times. The chain recombines TRBV9 with TRBJ1-5; D gene ambiguous. V was pared by 10 bases and J by 4 bases, with 9 bases between. CDR3 length: 11 residues. The germline CDR1 and CDR2 sequences are SGDLS and YYNGEE. The CDR3 protein is CAGTPNQPQHF. The CDR3 DNA reads TGTGCCGGCACCCCTAATCAGCCCCAGCATTTT. The whole variable domain, remainder taken from reference TRBV9 and TRBJ1-5, is DSGVTQTPKHLITATGQRVTLRCSPRSGDLSVYWYQQSLDQGLQFLIQYYNGEERAKGNILERFSAQQFPDLHSELNLSSLELGDSALYFCAGTPNQPQHFGDGTRLSIL.

There are a few counts of this clonotype. The gene calls are TRBV19 and TRBJ2-3; D possibly uses TRBD1 or TRBD2 (5 bases each). The CDR3 totals 14 residues. With 9 bases removed from V and 5 bases from J, the gap between germline ends came to 18 bases. Germline V CDR1 and CDR2: LNHDA, SQIVND (reference sequence). The CDR3 here is CASYAGTFGDTQYF. DNA of the CDR3: TGTGCCAGCTACGCTGGGACCTTTGGAGATACGCAGTATTTT. The full variable domain, with the rest looked up from reference TRBV19 and TRBJ2-3, is DGGITQSPKYLFRKEGQNVTLSCEQNLNHDAMYWYRQDPGQGLRLIYYSQIVNDFQKGDIAEGYSVSREKKESFPLTVTSAQKNPTAFYLCASYAGTFGDTQYFGPGTRLTVL.